This TCR beta chain came from a study of breast tumors, draining lymph nodes, adjacent tissues. Notes on the study in general: Luminal-like breast cancer showed significantly higher tumor–nontumor repertoire similarity than basal-like. Compared with lymph nodes, tumors were less diverse; compared with nontumor tissue, more. Data fit most tumor T cells coming from lymph node, expanding in tumor. The lymph node origin of tumor T cells was framed as consistent with a hypothesis, not demonstrated.

This clonotype was counted ten times or more. Its specificity is unknown. Trimming took 0 bases from V and 7 from J, leaving 10 bases between them. This CDR3 region has 14 residues. Germline V lookup: CDR1 SGHRS, CDR2 YFSETQ. The lymph nodes were axillary draining lymph nodes from breast cancer patients. Each CDR3 protein gets one entry after TCRdb re-called the multiplex PCR reads with MiXCR. The sample holds 290,000 or so distinct CDR3 sequences, 30% seen once. This TCR derives from a female donor with breast cancer. Some clones in this sample may be carry-over from other donors' samples. V usage is TRBV5-1 and J usage is TRBJ1-4; no reliable D call. The sequenced material came from axillary lymph node tissue. CDR3 region: CASSLDNPREKLFF. The CDR3 DNA is TGCGCCAGCAGCTTGGACAACCCCCGTGAAAAACTGTTTTTT.